The next 3 T cell receptor beta chains were all read from a single sample in a study of early stage breast cancer tumors. Profiling relied on immunoSEQ multiplex PCR, and the TCRdb table lists in-frame clones only, not all of them. The sample has 15,000 or so clones; about 81% are singletons. Sample: normal breast tissue next to the tumor. Receptors originate from a person aged 25 to 39 with breast cancer.

The gene calls are TRBV27 and TRBJ1-6; tentatively, D is TRBD1 (5 bases). The CDR3 has 14 residues. Per the germline V gene, CDR1 is MNHEY and CDR2 is SMNVEV (reference sequence). Between the trimmed V and J ends, which lost 2 bases and 10 bases, there was a span of 12 bases. The CDR3, as DNA: TGTGCCAGCAGTTTACAGGGATCAGCCTCACCCCTCCACTTT. This sequence encodes CASSLQGSASPLHF.

V gene TRBV5-4 combines with J gene TRBJ2-1; D may correspond to TRBD1 or TRBD2 (6 bases each). Trimming shortened V by 0 bases and J by 11 bases, and 15 bases separated the two germline ends. The germline V gene has CDR1 SGHNT and CDR2 YYREEE (reference sequence). This CDR3 has 14 residues. DNA for the CDR3: TGTGCCAGCAGCTTGGGAGGGGGGCGAGGAAAGCAGTTCTTC. Its translation: CASSLGGGRGKQFF.

The V call is TRBV5-1, the J call TRBJ2-1; 10 nucleotides agree with TRBD1. Trimming took 2 bases from V and 7 from J; bases not matched to a gene: 12. Germline V CDR1 and CDR2: SGHRS, YFSETQ. The CDR3 has 17 amino acids. DNA of the CDR3: TGCGCCAGCAGCTTCCTATTGACAGGGGGCTTTGCTAATGAGCAGTTCTTC. As protein: CASSFLLTGGFANEQFF. Full variable domain (missing parts from reference TRBV5-1 and TRBJ2-1): KAGVTQTPRYLIKTRGQQVTLSCSPISGHRSVSWYQQTPGQGLQFLFEYFSETQRNKGNFPGRFSGRQFSNSRSEMNVSTLELGDSALYLCASSFLLTGGFANEQFFGPGTRLTVL.